Below, one T cell receptor (beta chain) is given with its context. What antigen it recognizes has not been identified. Per-nucleotide qualities are absent, and no much larger clonotype sits a single base away. This specimen belongs to a study of response to subunit inactivated influenza vaccine (dated by TCRdb to the late 2010s). Regarding the study in general: To follow how T cells responded to a trivalent subunit inactivated influenza vaccine, the researchers relied on deep quantitative profiling of the T cell receptor repertoire.

Here is what the overall study found, with its caveats: The authors suggested that each seasonal influenza vaccination may recruit only a limited number of new T cells.

Library preparation used RT-PCR. Data came from an Illumina HiSeq 2500. TCRdb trimmed the raw reads at Q25, called clones with MiXCR and kept productive beta chains. Every entry covers one CDR3 protein and lists the most common genes and DNA from its rows. For this sample there are about 620,000 distinct CDR3 sequences; roughly 10% appear just once. The ten largest clones capture 9.5% to 12% of the sample. Separately, the same data were catalogued under a study of T cells expressing NK-cell markers. That second report states: 5'RACE template switching, by which a universal primer site and unique molecular identifiers were added, was used to make TCR beta cDNA libraries. About 8 donors provided sorted CD3+CD56+NKG2C+, CD3+CD56+NKG2C- and CD3+CD56-NKG2C+ T-cell subsets, whose TCR beta-chain repertoires were profiled. Seven of the eight sequenced donors were HCMV-seropositive and one was HCMV-seronegative. In several experiments an anti-gammadeltaTCR antibody was added to restrict sorting to alphabetaTCR-expressing T cells. In several donors, the dominant CD3+CD56+NKG2C+ clonotypes were found to rank among the top 10 CD8+ clonotypes and to make up roughly 1.0-7.0% of CD8+ T cells. Those dominant clonotypes were again the most abundant among CD3+CD56-NKG2C+ cells in a handful of donors, at 28.3-60.1%. Whether the expanded NKG2C-expressing T cell clones were specific for HCMV antigens remained unclear. The study sequenced eight donors, all healthy volunteers chosen at random: three men and five women. HCMV serostatus was determined by detecting HCMV-specific IgG in serum with a commercial ELISA kit. Ficoll density gradient centrifugation was used to isolate peripheral blood mononuclear cells from blood. For about 6 donors, bulk peripheral blood T-cell repertoires were additionally sequenced from unsorted PBMC. cDNA synthesis was primed from the TCR beta constant segment, followed by two successive PCR amplification steps. Sequencing of the libraries produced 2 x 150 bp reads on Illumina HiSeq 2000/2500, MiSeq or NextSeq. MIGEC was used to demultiplex reads and group the reads by UMI, and MiTCR was used to assemble and quantify clonotypes. Only TCR cDNA sequences supported by at least two reads were kept to exclude erroneous sequences. The tcR package was used for downstream repertoire analysis, and clonotypes were matched between fractions using CDR3 nucleotide sequence together with V segment. VDJmatch was used to annotate antigen specificity against VDJdb, with one amino acid substitution allowed in CDR3.

This sample comprised PBMCs from blood, obtained on the day of vaccination. The clonotype originates from a man aged 50-59 years who received an inactivated influenza vaccine. Donor details come from another sample of the same person, matched by shared clones.

The DNA reads as follows: TGCGCCAGCAGCCAAGAAAACGGGAACACAGATACGCAGTATTTT. Its protein is CASSQENGNTDTQYF. The chain uses TRBV4-3 and TRBJ2-3; TRBD2 is possibly the D segment (5 matching bases). Counted from cysteine to phenylalanine, this CDR3 has 15 amino acids. Just CDR3 DNA is preserved here, 45 bases in frame from base 1. Cut back by 0 bases and 2 bases, the V and J ends lie 9 bases apart. CDR1 is given as LGHNA and CDR2 as YSLEER, both from the germline V gene.